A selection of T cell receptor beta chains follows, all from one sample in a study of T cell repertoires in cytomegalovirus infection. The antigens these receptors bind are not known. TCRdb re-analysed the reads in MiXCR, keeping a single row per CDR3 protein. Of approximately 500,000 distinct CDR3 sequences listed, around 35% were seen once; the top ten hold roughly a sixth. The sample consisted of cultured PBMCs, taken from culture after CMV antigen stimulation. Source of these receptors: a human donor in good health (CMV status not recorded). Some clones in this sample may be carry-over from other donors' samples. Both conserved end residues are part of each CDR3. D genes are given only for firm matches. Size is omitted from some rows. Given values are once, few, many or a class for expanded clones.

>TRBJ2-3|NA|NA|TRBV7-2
CASSFIGTDTQYF
TGTGCCAGCAGCTTTATTGGGACAGATACGCAGTATTTT
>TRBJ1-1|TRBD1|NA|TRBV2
CASSERTGLNTEAFF
TGTGCCAGCAGTGAGCGGACAGGACTGAACACTGAAGCTTTCTTT
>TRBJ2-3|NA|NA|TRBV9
CASSLRGGEVTDTQYF
TGTGCCAGCAGCCTTAGAGGGGGAGAGGTCACAGATACGCAGTATTTT
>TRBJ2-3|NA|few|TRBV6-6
CASSYRTAGRTDTQYF
TGTGCCAGCAGTTACCGCACGGCGGGCCGCACAGATACGCAGTATTTT
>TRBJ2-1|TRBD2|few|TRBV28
CASLSGGWTYNEQFF
TGTGCCAGCCTCTCGGGGGGATGGACCTACAATGAGCAGTTCTTC
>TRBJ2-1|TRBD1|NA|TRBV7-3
CASSSGDREDEQFF
TGTGCCAGCAGCTCCGGGGACAGGGAGGATGAGCAGTTCTTC
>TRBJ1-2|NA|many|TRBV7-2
CASSSQGGNFDYGYTF
TGTGCCAGCAGCTCCCAAGGGGGGAACTTTGACTATGGCTACACCTTC
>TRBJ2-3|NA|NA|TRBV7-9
CASSSGGDTQYF
TGTGCCAGCAGCTCCGGGGGAGATACGCAGTATTTT
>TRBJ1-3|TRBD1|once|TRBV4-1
CASSQDEGQDIGNTIYF
TGCGCCAGCAGCCAAGATGAGGGACAGGATATCGGAAACACCATATATTTT
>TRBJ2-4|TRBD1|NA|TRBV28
CASSDRLQGLAKNIQYF
TGTGCCAGCAGTGATCGACTACAGGGGCTAGCCAAAAACATTCAGTACTTC
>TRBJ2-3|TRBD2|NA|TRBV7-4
CASSRQRTSGSGDTQYF
TGTGCCAGCAGCCGACAGCGGACTAGCGGGAGTGGAGATACGCAGTATTTT